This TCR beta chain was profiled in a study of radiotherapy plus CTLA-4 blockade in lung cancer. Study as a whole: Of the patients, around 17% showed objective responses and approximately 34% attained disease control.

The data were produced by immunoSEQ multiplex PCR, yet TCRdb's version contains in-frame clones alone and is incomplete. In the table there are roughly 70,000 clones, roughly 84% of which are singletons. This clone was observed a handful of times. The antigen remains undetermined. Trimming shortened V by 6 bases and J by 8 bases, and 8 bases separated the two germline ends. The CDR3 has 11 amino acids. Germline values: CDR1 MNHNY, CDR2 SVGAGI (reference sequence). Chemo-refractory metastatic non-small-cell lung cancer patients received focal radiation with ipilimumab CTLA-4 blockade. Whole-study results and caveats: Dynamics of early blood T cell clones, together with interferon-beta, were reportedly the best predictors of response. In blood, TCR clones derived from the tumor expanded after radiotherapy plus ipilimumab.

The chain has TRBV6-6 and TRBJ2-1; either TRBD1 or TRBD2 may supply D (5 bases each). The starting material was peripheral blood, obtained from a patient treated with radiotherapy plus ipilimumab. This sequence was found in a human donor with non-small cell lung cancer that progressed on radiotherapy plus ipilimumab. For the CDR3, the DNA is TGTGCCAGCAGCCGGGGCTATGAGCAGTTCTTC. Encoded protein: CASSRGYEQFF.